What follows are 24 T cell receptor beta chains derived from one specimen sequenced in a study of cytomegalovirus exposure and HLA in healthy donors. Clones were read by immunoSEQ multiplex PCR, and TCRdb kept only the in-frame ones, dropping some. The data hold 300,000 to 400,000 clones, with nearly 90% observed a single time. Sequenced: PBMCs. These receptor sequences come from a man aged 30-40 years in good health and CMV-seronegative.

This clone was counted a single time. The chain links TRBV5-8 to TRBJ2-1; TRBD2 matches at 9 bases. CDR3 length: 15 residues. Trimming cost V 3 bases and J 6 bases; bases outside gene matches: 7. Germline CDR1 and CDR2: SGHTS and YDEGEE. The CDR3 DNA sequence: TGTGCCAGCAGCTGGGCGGGACTAGCAGGCAATGAGCAGTTCTTC. Translation gives CASSWAGLAGNEQFF.

The rearrangement links TRBV18 to TRBJ1-2; no firm D call. V shed 4 bases and J shed 4 bases, with 4 bases lying between them. The CDR3 extends over 11 amino acids. Germline CDR1 reads KGHSH; CDR2 reads LQKENI. CDR3 coding DNA: TGTGCCAGCTCACGGCTCTATGGCTACACCTTC. Protein: CASSRLYGYTF. Full variable domain (rest looked up from reference TRBV18 and TRBJ1-2): NAGVMQNPRHLVRRRGQEARLRCSPMKGHSHVYWYRQLPEEGLKFMVYLQKENIIDESGMPKERFSAEFPKEGPSILRIQQVVRGDSAAYFCASSRLYGYTFGSGTRLTVV.

In nucleotides, the CDR3 is TGTGCCAGCAGCCCGACAGGGGGCAGGACTGAAGCTTTCTTT. Residues: CASSPTGGRTEAFF. V gene TRBV5-5 combines with J gene TRBJ1-1, with 10 bases that match TRBD1. CDR3 length equals 14 residues. The V segment lost 4 bases and the J segment 5 bases; nucleotides outside the gene matches: 5. CDR1 is SGHKS, CDR2 YYEKEE, per germline (reference sequence).

The V call is TRBV9, the J call TRBJ1-4; the D is unclear. V was shortened by 4 bases and J by 8 bases, with 9 bases between the two germline ends. The CDR3 has 12 amino acids. Germline V gene sequence: CDR1 SGDLS, CDR2 YYNGEE. The DNA for the CDR3 is TGTGCCAGCAGCCCCCGAGGCGAAAAACTGTTTTTT. Amino acid sequence: CASSPRGEKLFF. The full variable domain, in which reference TRBV9 and TRBJ1-4 provide the parts outside the CDR3, is DSGVTQTPKHLITATGQRVTLRCSPRSGDLSVYWYQQSLDQGLQFLIQYYNGEERAKGNILERFSAQQFPDLHSELNLSSLELGDSALYFCASSPRGEKLFFGSGTQLSVL.

The chain joins TRBV19 to TRBJ2-1; 10 bases line up with TRBD1. This CDR3 spans 12 amino acids. V was pared by 4 bases and J by 10 bases, with 1 base of the junction left unmatched. Germline CDR1 and CDR2: LNHDA and SQIVND (reference sequence). CDR3 bases: TGTGCCAGTAGTACGGACAGGGGGGAGCAGTTCTTC. Translating gives CASSTDRGEQFF.

This clone was recorded a few times. The chain links TRBV30 to TRBJ2-2, with TRBD2 matching over 7 bases. V lost 7 bases and J lost 2; bases outside the gene matches: 7. In germline, CDR1 is GTSNPN, CDR2 SVGIG (reference sequence). This CDR3 spans 14 amino acids. The CDR3, as DNA: TGTGCCTTGACACGACTAGCCAACACCGGGGAGCTGTTTTTT. It codes for CALTRLANTGELFF.

With regard to this clone: The sample contains more than one DNA sequence encoding this CDR3. V is TRBV2 and J is TRBJ2-3; maybe TRBD2 (6 bases). CDR1 SNHLY and CDR2 FYNNEI come from the germline V gene. V dropped 8 bases and J dropped 2 bases, with 14 bases sitting between them. The CDR3 runs to 14 residues. CDR3 amino acids: CASSWGVLTDTQYF. The CDR3 bases are TGTGCCAGCTCTTGGGGGGTCCTCACAGATACGCAGTATTTT.

The chain couples TRBV9 to TRBJ1-2; D gene uncertain. CDR3 size: 12 residues. Trimming shortened V by 0 bases and J by 9 bases, and 9 bases separated the two germline ends. The V gene's germline CDR1 is SGDLS and CDR2 YYNGEE. DNA of the CDR3: TGTGCCAGCAGCGTAGGGGCGGGTCGCTACACCTTC. It encodes CASSVGAGRYTF.

Concerning this clone itself: Distinct nucleotide sequences in the sample also encode this CDR3. The rearrangement links TRBV2 to TRBJ2-2; the D gene is possibly TRBD1 (5 bases). The CDR3 has 15 residues. Trimming removed 9 bases from V and 5 bases from J, with 19 bases in between. CDR1 SNHLY and CDR2 FYNNEI come from the germline V gene. The CDR3 nucleotides read TGTGCCAGTAGTCCGCAGGCTAGGGGAACCGGGGAGCTGTTTTTT. Encoded protein: CASSPQARGTGELFF.

This chain connects TRBV5-1 to TRBJ1-1; 8 bases match TRBD1. CDR1 is SGHRS and CDR2 is YFSETQ in the germline V gene. The CDR3 consists of 16 residues. V gave up 0 bases and J gave up 1 base; unmatched junction bases: 5. Written as DNA, the CDR3 is TGCGCCAGCAGCTTGGGTTCGACAGGGGAGAACACTGAAGCTTTCTTT. As protein: CASSLGSTGENTEAFF.

Points on this clone: A read error is possible here, since a much larger clone lies one base away. The rearrangement joins TRBV6-5 to TRBJ2-7; TRBD1 aligns across 9 bases. The germline CDR1 and CDR2 sequences are MNHEY and SVGAGI. Trimming at V came to 6 bases and at J to 6 bases, leaving 6 bases not matched to a gene. This CDR3 region has 13 residues. The CDR3 loop is CASSRDRVGEQYF. The CDR3 region has the DNA TGTGCCAGCAGCCGGGACAGGGTAGGCGAGCAGTACTTC.

The chain has TRBV14 and TRBJ2-2; D is unclear. Trimming stripped 4 bases from V and 5 bases from J, with 11 bases between. The CDR3 extends over 14 amino acids. Per the germline V gene, CDR1 is SGHDN and CDR2 is FVKESK. CDR3 bases: TGTGCCAGCAGCCCCCTAACAGTTACCGGGGAGCTGTTTTTT. Protein sequence: CASSPLTVTGELFF. The variable domain in full, completed from reference TRBV14 and TRBJ2-2, reads EAGVTQFPSHSVIEKGQTVTLRCDPISGHDNLYWYRRVMGKEIKFLLHFVKESKQDESGMPNNRFLAERTGGTYSTLKVQPAELEDSGVYFCASSPLTVTGELFFGEGSRLTVL.

The chain recombines TRBV7-7 with TRBJ2-5, with 10 bases that match TRBD2. Trimming cost V 5 bases and J 4 bases; bases outside gene matches: 7. Germline assignment: CDR1 SSHAT and CDR2 FNYEAQ (reference sequence). The CDR3 contains 15 residues. The CDR3, as DNA: TGTGCCAGCAGCCTGACCGGGACTAGCGCAGAGACCCAGTACTTC. It specifies CASSLTGTSAETQYF.

The chain is built from TRBV19 and TRBJ1-2; D might be TRBD1 (5 bases). Germline V gives CDR1 LNHDA, CDR2 SQIVND (reference sequence). The germline V and J ends were trimmed by 5 bases and 5 bases, with 12 bases remaining between them. The CDR3 covers 13 residues. CDR3 amino acids: CASSSTGEYGYTF. The CDR3 region has the DNA TGTGCCAGTAGTTCAACGGGGGAATATGGCTACACCTTC.

The J gene is TRBJ2-7, the V gene TRBV7-9; TRBD1 matches at 9 bases. Germline loops: CDR1 SEHNR, CDR2 FQNEAQ (reference sequence). The CDR3 runs 14 residues. With V trimmed by 6 bases and J by 6 bases, 9 bases remained unmatched. The CDR3 loop reads CASSLTGGLPEQYF. The CDR3 DNA reads as TGTGCCAGCAGTTTAACAGGGGGCTTGCCCGAGCAGTACTTC.

This rearrangement joins TRBV29-1 to TRBJ2-5; no clear D. Trimming took 3 bases from V and 4 from J, leaving 6 bases between them. CDR1 is SQVTM and CDR2 is ANQGSEA in the germline V gene. The CDR3 is 11 residues long. CDR3 sequence reads: CSVDKRETQYF. The CDR3 DNA is TGCAGCGTTGATAAGCGAGAGACCCAGTACTTC.

The rearrangement links TRBV15 to TRBJ2-5; perhaps TRBD2 as D (6 bases). This CDR3 has 19 residues. CDR1 is LNHNV and CDR2 is YYDKDF in the germline V gene (reference sequence). Trimming pared 4 bases from V and 3 bases from J, leaving 27 bases between. This CDR3 reads CATSTLIDDVEGLEETQYF. The DNA for the CDR3 is TGTGCCACCAGCACCCTGATAGACGATGTGGAGGGGCTTGAAGAGACCCAGTACTTC.

This clone was recorded a few times. The chain joins TRBV6-4 to TRBJ1-5; D possibly corresponds to TRBD1 (5 bases). The CDR3 is 17 residues long. The V and J ends lost 7 bases and 0 bases respectively, with 19 bases between them. From germline, CDR1 is MRHNA and CDR2 SNTAGT. As DNA, the CDR3 is TGTGCCAGCAACCCCGACCAGGGTCCGATTAGCAATCAGCCCCAGCATTTT. The encoded protein is CASNPDQGPISNQPQHF.

The chain is built from TRBV7-8 and TRBJ1-1; 7 nucleotides match TRBD1. CDR1 and CDR2 (germline): SGHVS, FQNEAQ. The length of the CDR3 is 17 residues. After removal of 4 bases from V and 5 bases from J, the junction contained 16 bases not matched to a gene. Here the CDR3 reads CASSSGTIGGQVTEAFF. In nucleotides, the CDR3 is TGTGCCAGCAGCTCGGGGACAATAGGGGGCCAGGTGACTGAAGCTTTCTTT.

This chain connects TRBV5-1 to TRBJ2-5; possible D gene TRBD1, 6 bases. V was cut by 1 base and J by 4 bases, with 11 bases left in between. CDR1 SGHRS and CDR2 YFSETQ come from the germline V gene. The CDR3 covers 14 residues. CDR3 nucleotide sequence: TGCGCCAGCAGCTTGCAGGGGAGTTTAGAGACCCAGTACTTC. This codes for CASSLQGSLETQYF.

As to this clone: Germline is not matched at one junction end, which may reflect a read error. The V call is TRBV4-1, the J call TRBJ2-3; 8 bases agree with TRBD2. The CDR3 has 16 residues. Germline CDR1 and CDR2: MGHRA and YSYEKL. CDR3 residues: CASSQGTSTGTHTQYF. CDR3 DNA: TGCGCCAGCAGCCAAGGGACTAGCACCGGCACACATACGCAGTATTTT.

The chain uses TRBV30 and TRBJ1-1; possible D gene TRBD1, 5 bases. V lost 3 bases to trimming and J lost 0 bases, with 8 bases between them. Germline CDR1 GTSNPN, CDR2 SVGIG (reference sequence). CDR3 length: 13 amino acids. Written as DNA, the CDR3 is TGTGCCTGGAGCGGGGGGGTGAACACTGAAGCTTTCTTT. Its protein product is CAWSGGVNTEAFF.

The chain joins TRBV4-1 to TRBJ1-1, with D possibly being TRBD1 (5 bases). The CDR3 length is 15 residues. Trimming removed 0 bases from V and 2 bases from J, with 10 bases in between. The V gene's germline CDR1 is MGHRA and CDR2 YSYEKL. Here the CDR3 reads CASSQDDSPNTEAFF. The CDR3, as DNA: TGCGCCAGCAGCCAAGACGACAGCCCCAACACTGAAGCTTTCTTT.

The J gene is TRBJ2-7, the V gene TRBV6-1; 10 bases align to TRBD2. Germline CDR1 is MNHNS and CDR2 is SASEGT. CDR3 length equals 15 residues. V lost 5 bases to trimming and J lost 2 bases; unmatched junction nucleotides: 6. The DNA of the CDR3 is TGTGCCAGCAGTACCCTAGCGGGGGCAACCTACGAGCAGTACTTC. Its protein is CASSTLAGATYEQYF.